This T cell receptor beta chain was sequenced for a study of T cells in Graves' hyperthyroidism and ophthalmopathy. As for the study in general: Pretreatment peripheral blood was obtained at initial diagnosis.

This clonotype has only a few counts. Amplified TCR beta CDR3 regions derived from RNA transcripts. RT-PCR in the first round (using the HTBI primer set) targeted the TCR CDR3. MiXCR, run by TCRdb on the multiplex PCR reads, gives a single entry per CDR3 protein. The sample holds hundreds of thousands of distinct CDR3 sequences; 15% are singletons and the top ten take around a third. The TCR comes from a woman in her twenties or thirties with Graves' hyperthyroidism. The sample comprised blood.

This chain's CDR3 is CASMTGNNNEQFF. The CDR3 nucleotides are TGTGCCAGTATGACAGGGAATAACAATGAGCAGTTCTTC. V is TRBV6-1 and J is TRBJ2-1; 7 nucleotides match TRBD1. Germline-derived CDR1 and CDR2 are MNHNS and SASEGT. CDR3 length: 13 residues. V was pared by 9 bases and J by 5 bases, with 7 bases of the junction left unmatched.